The 3 T cell receptor beta chains reported below all come from one sample, sequenced in a study of OX40 agonist ivuxolimab in advanced cancers. Measured with immunoSEQ multiplex PCR; TCRdb has only the in-frame clones, and not every one. The sample has 90,000 or so clones, around 87% seen once. Sequences were derived from CD4+ or CD8+ T cells sorted from blood, sampled in a trial of the OX40 agonist ivuxolimab. The receptors were gathered from an adult with an advanced solid tumor such as melanoma, head and neck, liver or kidney cancer.

V is TRBV7-2 and J is TRBJ2-1, with a tentative D call TRBD2 (6 bases). This CDR3 spans 13 amino acids. CDR1 is SGHTA and CDR2 is FQGNSA in the germline V gene. V was cut by 2 bases and J by 10 bases, with 12 bases left in between. DNA of the CDR3: TGTGCCAGCAGCTTACCCCAGCGGGCGGAGCAGTTCTTC. Protein product: CASSLPQRAEQFF.

This clone is a singleton in its sample. The rearrangement uses TRBV11-3 and TRBJ1-1, with D possibly being TRBD1 (5 bases). CDR3 size: 15 residues. V shed 5 bases and J shed 4 bases, with 17 bases lying between them. Germline lookup yields CDR1 SGHNT and CDR2 YENEEA. This CDR3 is CASSSRTTEGTEAFF. CDR3 coding DNA: TGTGCCAGCAGCAGCCGGACAACGGAGGGCACTGAAGCTTTCTTT.

CDR3 amino acids: CATKYQGNEQFF. CDR3 coding DNA: TGTGCCACTAAATATCAGGGAAATGAGCAGTTCTTC. V and J are TRBV19 and TRBJ2-1; tentative D call: TRBD1 (5 bases). The CDR3 runs 12 residues. Germline CDR1 is LNHDA and CDR2 is SQIVND (reference sequence). The ends were cut back, 10 bases at V and 7 bases at J, with 14 bases in the middle.